This record covers a single TCR beta chain. The antigen is not known. The V end was cut by 5 bases, the J end by 6 bases, with 20 bases between. Per the germline V gene, CDR1 is MDHEN and CDR2 is SYDVKM. This CDR3 region has 15 residues. The sample originates from a study of memory CD4+ T cells and cytomegalovirus serostatus. Single viable CD3+CD4+CD8-CD45RO+ cells were sorted as the memory CD4+ T cells. After thawing, CD4+ T cells were positively selected. Regarding the study as a whole: CD4+ memory repertoires contained about 40% of the roughly 150 reported CMV TCRbeta sequences. The CMV-associated TCR signature appears largely within the CD4+ memory repertoire.

This table comes from immunoSEQ multiplex PCR, and its TCRdb copy is limited to in-frame clones, with some not included. Of tens of thousands of clones detected, 82% appear once; the ten largest clones hold about 0.5%. Sequenced: memory CD4+ T cells from blood. The chain joins TRBV28 to TRBJ2-7; D may be TRBD1 or TRBD2 (5 bases each). The source is an adult in good health and CMV-seronegative. Some clones in this sample may be carry-over from other donors' samples. The CDR3 is CASSPFSGLPSEQYF. CDR3 nucleotides: TGTGCCAGCAGTCCCTTCTCGGGGCTGCCCAGCGAGCAGTACTTC.